The present entry profiles one T cell receptor (beta chain) with its context. Antigen: not known. TCRdb re-derived calls from the reads in MiXCR, one entry per CDR3 protein. The table shows about 920,000 distinct CDR3 sequences, with 25% to 40% occurring only once. The sample comes from a study of T cell repertoires in cytomegalovirus infection. V was clipped by 2 bases and J by 7 bases; unmatched bases: 10. The CDR3 extends over 16 amino acids. The germline V gene has CDR1 MNHEY and CDR2 SMNVEV (reference sequence). The TCR originated in a human donor in good health (CMV status not recorded). Some clones in this sample may be carry-over from other donors' samples. The specimen was cultured CD8+ T cells from PBMCs, collected from culture after CMV antigen stimulation. V usage is TRBV27 and J usage is TRBJ2-1; 8 bases are a match to TRBD2. CDR3 sequence: CASSLQPGGIFNEQFF. CDR3 DNA: TGTGCCAGCAGTTTACAACCGGGGGGGATTTTTAATGAGCAGTTCTTC.